This T cell receptor beta chain emerged from a study of cytomegalovirus exposure and HLA in healthy donors. Study observations and caveats: A few V segments could not be told apart, such as TRBV6-2 and TRBV6-3, and were left out.

Details on this clone: No antigen is known for it.

Vbeta (60) and Jbeta (13) primers were used in the PCR. Sequenced by immunoSEQ multiplex PCR; TCRdb stores in-frame clones only, minus some. The data show some 200,000 clones, roughly 87% seen once. The CDR3 contains 13 residues. CDR1 and CDR2 (germline): SEHNR, FQNEAQ (reference sequence). V was pared by 5 bases and J by 7 bases, with 5 bases of the junction left unmatched. The sequencing input was PBMCs. The chain joins TRBV7-9 to TRBJ2-1, with 7 bases that match TRBD2. The sequence was obtained from a girl in the first two years of life in good health and CMV-seronegative. DNA for the CDR3: TGTGCCAGCAGCCCCCGAGCGGGGAATGAGCAGTTCTTC. Protein product: CASSPRAGNEQFF.